One and the same sample provided the 9 T cell receptor beta chains below, sequenced in a study of molecular identifiers for immune sequencing clone quantification. TCRdb reprocessed the PCR reads with MiXCR, giving one entry per CDR3 protein. The data contain about 630,000 distinct CDR3 sequences, about 25% of them seen just once; the ten biggest clones take up about 0.84%. The material sequenced was naive CD8+ T cells from blood, with Jurkat cell RNA spiked in. Regarding subset: FACS-sorted CD8+CD4-CCR7+CD45RA+ naive T cells. These receptors originate from a human donor in good health. Some libraries in this study had Jurkat cell RNA spiked in.

This clonotype was detected ten times or more. V is TRBV12-3 or TRBV12-4 and J is TRBJ2-3, with D unclear. The CDR3 is 16 residues long. Trimming shortened V by 7 bases and J by 4 bases, and 21 bases separated the two germline ends. The CDR3 loop is CASTPGLVGRPDTQYF. The CDR3 DNA is TGTGCCAGCACCCCTGGGCTAGTAGGTCGTCCAGATACGCAGTATTTT.

V is TRBV28 and J is TRBJ2-2, with D possibly matching TRBD2 (6 bases). This CDR3 spans 15 amino acids. With 5 bases removed from V and 2 bases from J, the gap between germline ends came to 12 bases. Germline CDR1 is MDHEN and CDR2 is SYDVKM. The CDR3 loop reads CASSAGISNTGELFF. CDR3 in DNA: TGTGCCAGCAGTGCGGGGATCTCCAACACCGGGGAGCTGTTTTTT.

This clonotype was found many times. The chain joins TRBV29-1 to TRBJ1-1; no clear D gene. CDR3 length equals 12 residues. V gave up 4 bases and J gave up 3 bases, with 9 bases separating them. Germline V gene sequence: CDR1 SQVTM, CDR2 ANQGSEA. As DNA, the CDR3 is TGCAGCGTTGGATCTCCGTACACTGAAGCTTTCTTT. Translating it yields CSVGSPYTEAFF.

This clonotype has at least ten counts. J is TRBJ1-1 and V is TRBV19; 11 nucleotides agree with TRBD1. In germline, CDR1 is LNHDA, CDR2 SQIVND (reference sequence). The trim removed 5 bases at V and 8 bases at J, leaving 13 bases unmatched. The CDR3 is made up of 16 amino acids. The CDR3 spells CASSAAPGQGVLEAFF. CDR3 sequence (DNA): TGTGCCAGTAGTGCTGCCCCGGGACAGGGGGTTCTCGAAGCTTTCTTT.

This clonotype was seen at least ten times. The V and J genes are TRBV5-4 and TRBJ2-3; unclear D gene. V was pared by 4 bases and J by 2 bases, with 5 bases between. The germline V gene encodes CDR1 SGHNT and CDR2 YYREEE (reference sequence). The CDR3 sequence is 12 residues long. The CDR3 bases are TGTGCCAGCAGCGATATCACAGATACGCAGTATTTT. It yields the protein CASSDITDTQYF.

V is TRBV6-6 and J is TRBJ1-4, with a possible D match to TRBD1 (5 bases). Germline assignment: CDR1 MNHNY and CDR2 SVGAGI (reference sequence). Trimming took off 1 base at V and 5 bases at J, with 11 bases between the two ends. The CDR3 is 15 residues long. In DNA form, the CDR3 reads TGTGCCAGCAGTTACTGGGGGGGGGAGAATGAAAAACTGTTTTTT. Protein sequence: CASSYWGGENEKLFF.

This rearrangement joins TRBV24-1 to TRBJ2-1, with D uncertain. The CDR3 sequence is 13 residues long. V was trimmed by 5 bases and J by 6 bases, leaving 10 bases between them. Germline assignment: CDR1 KGHDR and CDR2 SFDVKD. The chain's CDR3 is CATSARTSNEQFF. Here the CDR3 DNA reads TGTGCCACCAGTGCCAGGACCTCCAATGAGCAGTTCTTC.

This sequence joins TRBV27 and TRBJ2-3, with 8 bases identical to TRBD1. Per germline, CDR1 MNHEY and CDR2 SMNVEV (reference sequence). The CDR3 loop spans 16 amino acids. The J segment lost 1 base and the V segment lost 6 bases, leaving 9 bases of the junction unmatched. This CDR3 reads CASSPQGVRGTDTQYF. The CDR3 bases are TGTGCCAGCAGCCCACAGGGGGTAAGGGGCACAGATACGCAGTATTTT.

The sample holds a few counts of this clonotype. The rearrangement uses TRBV6-5 and TRBJ1-1; the D is unclear. Germline loops: CDR1 MNHEY, CDR2 SVGAGI. V lost 0 bases and J 2 bases, leaving 10 bases between the germline ends. There are 15 residues in the CDR3. The CDR3 DNA is TGTGCCAGCAGTTACTCGAAGGTGGGAAACACTGAAGCTTTCTTT. This codes for CASSYSKVGNTEAFF.